The T cell receptor (beta chain) described here comes from a study of response to subunit inactivated influenza vaccine. For this clonotype: Its target is not known.

In TCRdb, the RT-PCR reads were re-called with MiXCR into one record per CDR3 protein. The sample consists of 600,000 to 850,000 distinct CDR3 sequences, 11% to 15% of them appearing once. Germline CDR1 SQVTM, CDR2 ANQGSEA. The CDR3 is 11 residues long. Study-wide points: Authors suggested that a seasonal influenza vaccination recruits few new T cells each time.

The sequences come from PBMCs from blood, collected about 14 days before vaccination. This TCR was recovered from a man aged 45-65 years who received an inactivated influenza vaccine. This rearrangement joins TRBV29-1 to TRBJ2-3; no definite D call. For the CDR3, the DNA is TGCAGTGCTGCCTCTTCCGAGACGCAGTATTTT. Protein sequence: CSAASSETQYF.